The entry below describes one TCR beta chain. CDR1 and CDR2 (germline): LNHDA, SQIVND (reference sequence). The CDR3 loop spans 13 amino acids. V shed 3 bases and J shed 1 base, with 6 bases lying between them. This entry comes from a study of blood T cell repertoires in COVID-19. Per the original data handling: The authors estimated nucleated cell counts from reference gene primer amplification. TCRdb's copy holds only in-frame clones and misses some; the assay was immunoSEQ multiplex PCR. D and trimming were read from the DNA, whereas the V and J calls and clone size are those reported in that table. This table holds around 100,000 clones, roughly four fifths found once.

The clonotype originates from a woman of 80 years or more with active or convalescent COVID-19. The chain is built from TRBV19 and TRBJ1-1; unclear D gene. Sequencing input: peripheral blood. CDR3 sequence: CASSINRNTEAFF. The CDR3 bases are TGTGCCAGTAGTATTAACAGGAACACTGAAGCTTTCTTT.